The entry below describes one TCR beta chain. Its antigen is currently unknown. The data derive from a study of vaccination effects on CD4 cells after COVID-19. Overall study findings and caveats: The study got few convalescent patients and did not collect any early post-infection timepoints.

Sequencing followed a ViraFEST assay step that expanded antigen-specific CD4+ T cells with viral peptide pools. Culture lasted 10 days before CD4+ T cell isolation. All study participants received two doses of BNT162b2 or mRNA-1273 vaccine. Only in-frame clones appear in the TCRdb table, and some are missing; sequencing was by immunoSEQ multiplex PCR. Among about 29,000 clones, under 85% were seen once, and the ten largest hold 15% to 20%. CDR3 length equals 16 residues. CDR1 is MDHEN and CDR2 is SYDVKM in the germline V gene. The ends lost 6 bases at V and 3 bases at J; junction bases unmatched: 10. The TCR sequence derives from a human donor who received a COVID-19 vaccine. This specimen was CD4+ T cells from PBMCs cultured with HCoV-OC43 spike peptides, taken after COVID-19 vaccination. Subset noted: HCoV-OC43 spike overlapping peptide pool stimulation. This rearrangement joins TRBV28 to TRBJ2-7; TRBD1 aligns across 11 bases. DNA for the CDR3: TGTGCCAGCAGGTACAGTCCGGGACAGGGGGGCTACGAGCAGTACTTC. It codes for CASRYSPGQGGYEQYF.